This T cell receptor beta chain is drawn from a study of blood T cells in healthy people across ages. Every sample yielded at least 7 million isolated PBMCs. The use of a sample-barcoded 5' primer and a J-beta primer mix characterized a second PCR of roughly 6 to 12 cycles. Every individual sample yielded 3 million or more paired-end reads (each containing CDR3). TCRdb ran MiXCR on the 5' RACE reads and lists one entry per CDR3 protein. Of 1.5 million to 2 million distinct CDR3 sequences listed, around 50% are singletons. This clonotype was seen only a few times. In germline, CDR1 is MNHNY, CDR2 SVGAGI (reference sequence). V was cut by 0 bases and J by 8 bases, with 13 bases left in between. The CDR3 sequence is 15 residues long.

The TCR sequence derives from a woman in her thirties or forties in good health. Input material: blood. This chain joins TRBV6-6 and TRBJ1-4; D gene ambiguous. This CDR3 is CASSYSGRQGEKLFF. The CDR3, as DNA: TGTGCCAGCAGTTACTCGGGCAGGCAAGGGGAAAAACTGTTTTTT.